This T cell receptor (beta chain) was sequenced during a study of spatial heterogeneity in lung cancer. Regarding the study as a whole: The number of expanded tumor alpha and beta chains correlated with mutation number.

Time point meaning: sample taken at primary tumor resection. From the 5' RACE reads, TCRdb called clonotypes with MiXCR, one entry per CDR3 protein. The sample includes about 9,000 distinct CDR3 sequences, about 5.9% of them seen just once. The CDR3 is made up of 14 amino acids. The germline gives CDR1 DFQATT, CDR2 SNEGSKA (reference sequence). Trimming removed 3 bases from V and 3 bases from J; junction bases left unmatched: 4. This clonotype is deemed medium-sized. Antigen: not known. Material: lung tumor tissue, obtained at surgery. V usage is TRBV20-1 and J usage is TRBJ2-3, with TRBD1 identical over 9 bases. The source is a male donor with early-stage non-small cell lung cancer. CDR3 region: CSASGTGRTDTQYF. The CDR3 nucleotides read TGCAGTGCTAGTGGGACAGGGAGAACAGATACGCAGTATTTT.